Presented here are 18 T cell receptor delta chains from one specimen sequenced in a study of gamma-delta T cells after stem cell transplantation. TCRdb redid the clone calls on the RT-PCR reads with CATT. The sample yields 3,000 to 3,500 delta-chain clones, more than 1.5% seen once. Input material: gamma-delta T cells. The receptors were sampled from a human donor. It is not recorded whose cells these are; they may come from a transplant donor.

In its sample, this clone is medium-sized. The sample holds other DNA sequences that translate to the same CDR3. The J gene is TRDJ1, the V gene TRDV2; the match to TRDD3 covers 12 bases. CDR3 length: 20 residues. After removal of 4 bases from V and 2 bases from J, the junction contained 19 bases not matched to a gene. Germline loops: CDR1 GEAIGNYY, CDR2 EKD. CDR3 nucleotide sequence: TGTGCCTGTGAAGACCTTTCCTTACTGGGGGATACCAAGGAGACCGATAAACTCATCTTT. Translating it yields CACEDLSLLGDTKETDKLIF.

This clone was seen a few times. The V and J genes are TRDV2 and TRDJ1; 9 bases are a match to TRDD3. The trim removed 4 bases at V and 1 base at J, leaving 18 bases unmatched. Germline V CDR1 and CDR2: GEAIGNYY, EKD. There are 19 residues in the CDR3. The CDR3 region has the DNA TGTGCCTGTGAGCCCCTGCATACTGGGGGAGCCGCCCCCACCGATAAACTCATCTTT. The encoded protein is CACEPLHTGGAAPTDKLIF.

This clone turned up a few times. The protein that TCRdb holds for this DNA derives from a much larger clone and differs from the translated DNA at residue 12, which likely indicates a read error; the protein shown here is translated from the DNA. This chain uses TRDV2 with TRDJ1, with 8 nucleotides matching TRDD3. Trimming at V came to 3 bases and at J to 1 base, leaving 18 bases not matched to a gene. Germline lookup yields CDR1 GEAIGNYY and CDR2 EKD. CDR3 size: 19 residues. CDR3 bases: TGTGCCTGTGACTCCCTTTTAAGATTGGGGGATGGTAGCACCGATAAACTCATCTTT. Amino acid sequence: CACDSLLRLGDGSTDKLIF.

This clone was seen a few times. No V segment was called; the J segment is TRDJ1; TRDD3, the D gene given by the table, was not confirmed from the DNA. The CDR3 spans 14 residues. This CDR3 reads CAGIQLLRADKLIF. The CDR3 nucleotides are TGTGCGGGGATACAGCTTCTACGCGCCGATAAACTCATCTTT.

As to this clone: TCRdb's protein, taken from a much larger clone, differs from this DNA's translation at residue 4, likely owing to a read error; the protein displayed comes from the DNA. V is TRDV2 and J is TRDJ3; maybe TRDD3 (5 bases). The germline CDR1 and CDR2 sequences are GEAIGNYY and EKD. The CDR3 totals 18 residues. The CDR3 nucleotides read TGTGCCTGTGGCACCGGCTGGGCCAACTCCTGGGACACCCGACAGATGTTTTTC. It translates to CACGTGWANSWDTRQMFF.

This clone was picked up a small number of times. The translation of this DNA and the TCRdb protein of a much larger clone differ at residue 15, probably owing to a read error; the protein shown here is translated from the DNA. V is TRDV2 and J is TRDJ1; 12 nucleotides match TRDD3. CDR3 size: 17 residues. Germline V gene data show CDR1 as GEAIGNYY and CDR2 as EKD. CDR3: CACDTLGDTGYTDKPIF. The CDR3 DNA reads TGTGCCTGTGACACACTGGGGGATACTGGTTATACCGATAAACCCATCTTT.

In regard to this clone: Since a much larger clone is just one base distant, this may be a read error. V gene TRDV2 combines with J gene TRDJ1, with TRDD3 identical over 7 bases. Germline CDR1 and CDR2: GEAIGNYY and EKD. CDR3 length: 17 amino acids. The DNA for the CDR3 is TGTGCCTGTGACACGATGGGAGCTGGGGGCTACACCGATAAACCCATCTTT. This encodes CACDTMGAGGYTDKPIF.

This clone was detected only a few times. With only one base between it and a far larger clone, this is likely a read error. Other nucleotide sequences from this sample produce the same CDR3. The rearrangement uses TRDV2 and TRDJ1, with 7 bases fitting TRDD3. Trimming cost V 0 bases and J 2 bases; bases outside gene matches: 5. The CDR3 covers 15 residues. Per the germline V gene, CDR1 is GEAIGNYY and CDR2 is EKD. This CDR3 is CACDTLGGYTDKLIF. Written as DNA, the CDR3 is TGTGCCTGTGACACCCTGGGGGGGTATACCGATAAACTCATCTTT.

This clone is labeled as medium-sized. A junction end diverges from the germline sequence, so it may reflect a read error. Other DNA sequences in this specimen translate into the identical CDR3. The chain uses TRDV2 and TRDJ2; maybe TRDD3 (6 bases). Germline CDR1 is GEAIGNYY and CDR2 is EKD. The CDR3 sequence is 14 residues long. CDR3 coding DNA: TGTGCCTGCGACACGGTGGGGGGAACAGCACAACTCTTCTTT. Amino acid sequence: CACDTVGGTAQLFF.

Only a few counts were recorded for this clone. For this DNA, TCRdb reports the protein of a much larger clone, which diverges at residue 13, most likely from a read error; the protein presented here is translated directly from the DNA. The chain has TRDV2 and TRDJ1; D ambiguous. The CDR3 has 14 residues. In germline, CDR1 is GEAIGNYY, CDR2 EKD. The chain's CDR3 is CACDTLEFADKLTF. CDR3 DNA sequence: TGTGCCTGTGACACCCTGGAATTCGCCGATAAACTCACCTTT.

This clone has more than one count but fewer than ten. This may be a read error, as it is one base from a much larger clone. The V call is TRDV2, the J call TRDJ1; the match to TRDD3 covers 8 bases. The V gene's germline CDR1 is GEAIGNYY and CDR2 EKD. The CDR3 covers 16 residues. The CDR3 loop reads CARDGIRPGNGDKLIF. DNA for the CDR3: TGTGCCCGTGACGGGATACGCCCGGGAAATGGCGATAAGCTCATCTTT.

By share of the sample, this clone is medium-sized. The chain has TRDV2 and TRDJ1; D is ambiguous. The CDR3 contains 18 residues. Germline loops: CDR1 GEAIGNYY, CDR2 EKD. The V gene lost 0 bases and the J gene lost 1 base, with 20 bases spanning the gap. The CDR3 here is CACDTLLHGSLFTDKLIF. DNA of the CDR3: TGTGCCTGTGACACCCTACTGCACGGGTCCCTCTTCACCGATAAACTCATCTTT.

This clone was seen a handful of times. The TCRdb protein comes from a much larger clone and disagrees with this DNA's translation at residue 17, likely due to a read error; the protein given here is derived from the DNA. The rearrangement links TRDV2 to TRDJ1; 8 bases agree with TRDD3. Per the germline V gene, CDR1 is GEAIGNYY and CDR2 is EKD. CDR3 size: 19 residues. CDR3 bases: TGTGCCTGTGACACAATGGCTGGGGGAGGGGGACTGTACACCGATAAACCCATCTTT. This gives the protein CACDTMAGGGGLYTDKPIF.

Comment on this clone: TCRdb lists the protein of a much larger clone for this DNA, which differs at residue 20, so this is likely a read error; the protein given here is translated from the DNA itself. J is TRDJ2 and V is TRDV1, with 12 positions matching TRDD3. CDR3 size: 24 residues. CDR1 is TSWWSYY and CDR2 is QGS in the germline V gene. The DNA of the CDR3 is TGTGCTCTTGGGCCCCGAGGGACGCTGACCTCTCATTACTGGGGGATACTTCTGACAACACAACTATTCTTT. This gives the protein CALGPRGTLTSHYWGILLTTQLFF.

This clone is medium-sized by share. CDR3 DNA sequence: TGTGCCTGTGACACCGCGACTGGGGGACCCCGCTCCTGGGACACCCGACAGATGTTTTTC. Its translation: CACDTATGGPRSWDTRQMFF. The V gene is TRDV2, the J gene TRDJ3, with 9 bases fitting TRDD3. After removal of 0 bases from V and 0 bases from J, the junction contained 8 bases not matched to a gene. The CDR3 is 20 residues long. Germline CDR1 and CDR2: GEAIGNYY and EKD.

Comments on this clone: A clone one base away is much larger, so this may be a read error. This specimen includes other DNA sequences encoding the same CDR3. The DNA of the CDR3 is TGTGCCTGTGACACCGCTGGGGGATACCAGCAAAGGCCCGATAAACTCATCTTT. Translated, it gives CACDTAGGYQQRPDKLIF. The J gene is TRDJ1, the V gene TRDV2; 11 positions match TRDD3. Germline trimming cut 0 bases from V and 3 bases from J; bases unmatched to any gene: 11. This CDR3 has 18 residues. CDR1 is GEAIGNYY and CDR2 is EKD in the germline V gene.

This clone has a handful of counts. This could be a read error, since a much larger clone is one nucleotide away. Distinct nucleotide sequences in the sample also encode this CDR3. J is TRDJ1 and V is TRDV2; TRDD3 agrees at 8 bases. The CDR3 extends over 18 amino acids. The germline gives CDR1 GEAIGNYY, CDR2 EKD. The V and J ends lost 6 bases and 0 bases, in that order; junction bases with no gene match: 17. The CDR3 here is CACSGLGRGLGDTDKLIF. DNA of the CDR3: TGTGCCTGTTCCGGTTTAGGACGGGGACTGGGGGACACCGATAAACTCATCTTT.

The chain recombines TRDV2 with TRDJ1; 13 bases are shared with TRDD3. Trimming removed 0 bases from V and 2 bases from J; junction bases left unmatched: 8. Germline V gene sequence: CDR1 GEAIGNYY, CDR2 EKD. The length of the CDR3 is 18 residues. The CDR3 region is CACDTLLGDTRGTDKLIF. The CDR3 coding sequence is TGTGCCTGTGACACCTTACTGGGGGATACGCGCGGAACCGATAAACTCATCTTT.